This T cell receptor beta chain appears in the sequencing data of a study of T-cell reconstitution after alpha-beta-depleted transplantation in children. This clonotype was observed many times. Unique molecular identifiers were used to barcode this TCRbeta library. One entry per CDR3 protein, called by TCRdb with MiXCR from the PCR reads. The sample carries some 490,000 distinct CDR3 sequences, roughly an eighth recorded once. V shed 4 bases and J shed 1 base, with 10 bases lying between them. The germline V gene has CDR1 SGHVS and CDR2 FQNEAQ. The CDR3 consists of 14 residues. The specimen comprised PBMCs from the stem cell graft donor, sampled from the stem cell graft. The clonotype was recovered from a human donor who donated a stem cell graft to a child with combined immunodeficiency. The V gene is TRBV7-8, the J gene TRBJ1-1, with TRBD1 as a possible D gene (6 bases). CDR3 amino acids: CASSSGEGNTEAFF. CDR3 bases: TGTGCCAGCAGCTCAGGGGAGGGGAACACTGAAGCTTTCTTT. The whole variable domain, remainder taken from reference TRBV7-8 and TRBJ1-1, is GAGVSQSPRYKVAKRGQDVALRCDPISGHVSLFWYQQALGQGPEFLTYFQNEAQLDKSGLPSDRFFAERPEGSVSTLKIQRTQQEDSAVYLCASSSGEGNTEAFFGQGTRLTVV.